This TCR beta chain was captured by sequencing in a study of tumor and adjacent non-tumor tissue in lung cancer. Whole-study findings and limits: Compared with tumor, normal lung showed significantly lower TCR diversity. Higher tumor TCR diversity was associated with shorter survival.

This sample's RNA came from whole unsorted tissue. Newly diagnosed lung cancer patients had thoracic surgery in China, August–late 2014, without prior chemotherapy. A modified ARM-PCR protocol with three rounds of nested PCR amplified TCRbeta. TCRdb reprocessed the multiplex PCR reads via MiXCR and lists one record per CDR3 protein. The profile covers under 150,000 distinct CDR3 sequences, with 66% appearing a single time and 15% to 20% taken by the ten largest. CDR3 length equals 15 residues. CDR1 is MNHEY and CDR2 is SVGAGI in the germline V gene. For this clonotype: Its matching antigen is unknown. At one end the junction does not follow the germline gene, possibly because of a read error.

V and J are TRBV6-5 and TRBJ1-5, with D maybe TRBD1 (6 bases). This TCR derives from a man aged 55 to 69 with small cell lung cancer. Material for sequencing was lung tumor tissue. The CDR3 nucleotides read TGTCCCAGCAGTCCCGTGGGGGCTAACAATCAGCCCCAGCTTTTT. This codes for CPSSPVGANNQPQLF.